This T cell receptor beta chain originates from a study of cytomegalovirus exposure and HLA in healthy donors. The V end lost 0 bases, the J end lost 4 bases, and 10 bases lay between the germline ends. The CDR3 has 16 residues. CDR1 and CDR2 from the germline V gene are MNHEY and SMNVEV (reference sequence). For this clone: Antigen unknown.

Findings of the study overall: The study listed approximately 160 cytomegalovirus-associated TCR beta chains. Rarity held for most TCR sequences, but there were some public TCRs that occurred in many donors.

The method was immunoSEQ multiplex PCR; TCRdb's version includes in-frame clones alone and lacks a portion of them. The sample yields about 240,000 clones, 86% seen once. The donors formed part of the approximately 110-subject validation cohort, distinct from the roughly 660-subject first cohort. The J gene is TRBJ2-6, the V gene TRBV27; D is unclear. Source material: PBMCs. The receptor comes from a woman aged 25 to 45 in good health and CMV-seropositive. CDR3 protein: CASSLSPGSGANVLTF. CDR3 nucleotide sequence: TGTGCCAGCAGTTTATCGCCGGGTTCCGGGGCCAACGTCCTGACTTTC.